The rows below give T cell receptor beta chains drawn from one sample of a study of shared clonotypes between healthy human individuals. Generated by immunoSEQ multiplex PCR, the TCRdb table keeps only in-frame clones and is missing some. The sample has hundreds of thousands of clones; roughly four fifths are singletons. Sequences were obtained from PBMCs. The receptors stem from a woman aged 35 to 49 in good health. Some clones in this sample may be carry-over from other donors' samples. Each CDR3 is given without its conserved first and last residue. Some rows have no size entry. The others give once, few or many, or a class for an expanded clone.

j_call: TRBJ2-1
v_call: TRBV5-1
clone_size: .
cdr3_aa: ASSLGTTSYNEQF

j_call: TRBJ1-1
v_call: TRBV18
clone_size: .
cdr3_aa: ASLTGRDTEAF

j_call: TRBJ1-3
v_call: TRBV15
clone_size: many
cdr3_aa: ATSRDRRSGNTIY

j_call: TRBJ2-5
v_call: TRBV29-1
clone_size: .
cdr3_aa: SVDGGQDIQETQY

j_call: TRBJ2-1
v_call: TRBV5-8
clone_size: many
cdr3_aa: ASSAGVHRTLNEQF

j_call: TRBJ2-3
v_call: TRBV15
clone_size: .
cdr3_aa: ATSRGQADTQY

j_call: TRBJ2-1
v_call: TRBV6-6
clone_size: .
cdr3_aa: ASSYRDWTYNEQF

j_call: TRBJ1-5
v_call: TRBV4-1
clone_size: once
cdr3_aa: ASSQEGARNQPQH

j_call: TRBJ2-7
v_call: TRBV19
clone_size: .
cdr3_aa: ASSIAGRGPAYEQY

j_call: TRBJ2-2
v_call: TRBV7-9
clone_size: .
cdr3_aa: ASSRGTSDVGELF

j_call: TRBJ2-1
v_call: TRBV7-2
clone_size: .
cdr3_aa: ASSLVVAAIRGEQF

j_call: TRBJ2-5
v_call: TRBV18
clone_size: .
cdr3_aa: ASSASGRETQY

j_call: TRBJ1-1
v_call: TRBV28
clone_size: .
cdr3_aa: ASSPWTGENTEAF

j_call: TRBJ2-7
v_call: TRBV7-9
clone_size: .
cdr3_aa: ASSLTGRGLAGGPHEQY

j_call: TRBJ2-7
v_call: TRBV5-1
clone_size: .
cdr3_aa: ASLGRYPGPGRTYEQY

j_call: TRBJ2-1
v_call: TRBV5-1
clone_size: .
cdr3_aa: ASSLNPSGSSYNEQF

j_call: TRBJ1-2
v_call: TRBV7-9
clone_size: .
cdr3_aa: ASSLGGNPNYGYT

j_call: TRBJ1-5
v_call: TRBV7-9
clone_size: .
cdr3_aa: ASSRQSNQPQH

j_call: TRBJ1-1
v_call: TRBV2
clone_size: once
cdr3_aa: ASVTERNTEAF

j_call: TRBJ1-4
v_call: TRBV27
clone_size: .
cdr3_aa: ASRIPRQGPTNEKLF

j_call: TRBJ2-5
v_call: TRBV7-9
clone_size: .
cdr3_aa: ASSLQRELGETQY

j_call: TRBJ2-5
v_call: TRBV5-1
clone_size: .
cdr3_aa: ASSLEARGIGETQY

j_call: TRBJ2-1
v_call: TRBV29-1
clone_size: few
cdr3_aa: SANPYQGRQF

j_call: TRBJ2-7
v_call: TRBV2
clone_size: .
cdr3_aa: ASQAGAQYYEQY

j_call: TRBJ1-1
v_call: TRBV2
clone_size: many
cdr3_aa: ASMILGKAF

j_call: TRBJ2-1
v_call: TRBV28
clone_size: few
cdr3_aa: ASSPPGGLGEQF

j_call: TRBJ2-7
v_call: TRBV27
clone_size: .
cdr3_aa: ASSIHDEQY

j_call: TRBJ2-7
v_call: TRBV11-2
clone_size: .
cdr3_aa: ASSRCADYEQY

j_call: TRBJ2-2
v_call: TRBV28
clone_size: once
cdr3_aa: ASSLWRLAGGAGELF

j_call: TRBJ1-1
v_call: TRBV29-1
clone_size: .
cdr3_aa: SVGTSLGTEAF

j_call: TRBJ2-3
v_call: TRBV19
clone_size: once
cdr3_aa: ASSISGSRDTQY

j_call: TRBJ2-4
v_call: TRBV6-1
clone_size: .
cdr3_aa: ASSEPGLAKNIQY

j_call: TRBJ2-3
v_call: TRBV4-2
clone_size: few
cdr3_aa: ASSQAVSTDTQY

j_call: TRBJ2-7
v_call: TRBV7-9
clone_size: few
cdr3_aa: ASSSGLADVHEQY

j_call: TRBJ2-2
v_call: TRBV14
clone_size: .
cdr3_aa: ASSQVAGTGELF

j_call: TRBJ2-2
v_call: TRBV6-1
clone_size: .
cdr3_aa: ASSAGTDTGELF

j_call: TRBJ1-2
v_call: TRBV7-9
clone_size: .
cdr3_aa: ASSLGQGNYGYT

j_call: TRBJ2-5
v_call: TRBV4-1
clone_size: .
cdr3_aa: ASSQEGTGLGETQY

j_call: TRBJ2-1
v_call: TRBV2
clone_size: .
cdr3_aa: ASSIQSNEQF

j_call: TRBJ2-7
v_call: TRBV11-2
clone_size: .
cdr3_aa: ASSLTGDEQY

j_call: TRBJ2-2
v_call: TRBV4-2
clone_size: .
cdr3_aa: ASSQRQGDTGELF

j_call: TRBJ1-2
v_call: TRBV28
clone_size: .
cdr3_aa: ASSPDYGYT